Below are 22 T cell receptor beta chains sequenced from a single sample in a study of T cell responses to AZD1222 COVID-19 vaccine. Data came from immunoSEQ multiplex PCR; TCRdb stores just in-frame clones and leaves some out. The sample includes about 92,000 clones, 88% of them seen just once. This specimen was peripheral blood, taken on day 0 of AZD1222 vaccination. These receptors all come from an adult in good health.

This rearrangement joins TRBV29-1 to TRBJ1-5, with D tentatively TRBD1 (5 bases). V was pared by 7 bases and J by 5 bases, with 15 bases between. Germline CDR1 reads SQVTM; CDR2 reads ANQGSEA. The CDR3 contains 13 residues. For the CDR3, the DNA is TGCAGCGCCCAAGGACATCCGGATCAGCCCCAGCATTTT. Residues: CSAQGHPDQPQHF.

V gene TRBV18 combines with J gene TRBJ2-2; D unresolved. The CDR3 length is 17 residues. V lost 0 bases, J lost 2 bases, and 13 bases lay in between. Germline CDR1 reads KGHSH; CDR2 reads LQKENI. This chain's CDR3 is CASSPPISRPNTGELFF. Written as DNA, the CDR3 is TGTGCCAGCTCACCACCGATAAGTAGACCCAACACCGGGGAGCTGTTTTTT.

The chain uses TRBV10-3 and TRBJ1-2, with TRBD1 matching 8 bases. The CDR3 is 16 residues long. The V gene end was trimmed by 3 bases and the J gene end by 4 bases; junction bases not matched to a gene: 10. Germline CDR1 and CDR2: ENHRY and SYGVKD. CDR3 region: CAISDLADRAGYGYTF. The DNA for the CDR3 is TGTGCCATCAGTGATTTAGCGGACAGGGCGGGCTATGGCTACACCTTC.

The chain recombines TRBV5-4 with TRBJ2-1, with D unresolved. CDR1 and CDR2 (germline): SGHNT, YYREEE (reference sequence). CDR3 length: 14 residues. The ends were cut back, 1 base at V and 4 bases at J, with 9 bases in the middle. This CDR3 is CASSLWSAYNEQFF. The DNA for the CDR3 is TGTGCCAGCAGCTTGTGGAGCGCTTACAATGAGCAGTTCTTC. The whole variable domain, remainder taken from reference TRBV5-4 and TRBJ2-1, is ETGVTQSPTHLIKTRGQQVTLRCSSQSGHNTVSWYQQALGQGPQFIFQYYREEENGRGNFPPRFSGLQFPNYSSELNVNALELDDSALYLCASSLWSAYNEQFFGPGTRLTVL.

The table lists this clone with a few counts. This chain joins TRBV11-2 and TRBJ1-5; D uncertain. CDR1 SGHAT and CDR2 FQNNGV come from the germline V gene. V shed 5 bases and J shed 0 bases, with 11 bases lying between them. This CDR3 contains 15 residues. The CDR3 coding sequence is TGTGCCAGCAGCCCCTCCTCGTATAGCAATCAGCCCCAGCATTTT. Translating gives CASSPSSYSNQPQHF.

The genes are TRBV20-1 and TRBJ2-7; no reliable D call. The germline V gene has CDR1 DFQATT and CDR2 SNEGSKA (reference sequence). With 6 bases removed from V and 4 bases from J, the gap between germline ends came to 10 bases. This CDR3 contains 11 residues. CDR3 DNA sequence: TGCAGTGCCCCCCTGGGGTACGAGCAGTACTTC. It encodes CSAPLGYEQYF.

J is TRBJ1-2 and V is TRBV9, with D tentatively TRBD1 (5 bases). Germline lookup yields CDR1 SGDLS and CDR2 YYNGEE. The CDR3 contains 11 residues. The ends were cut back, 5 bases at V and 8 bases at J, with 10 bases in the middle. CDR3 nucleotide sequence: TGTGCCAGCAGACTCCAGGGCGGCTACACCTTC. This gives the protein CASRLQGGYTF.

This chain connects TRBV28 to TRBJ2-1, with 8 bases fitting TRBD2. Germline V gives CDR1 MDHEN, CDR2 SYDVKM. This CDR3 comprises 15 residues. V dropped 3 bases and J dropped 2; count of bases not matched to a gene: 3. CDR3 protein: CASSFGRGPYNEQFF. DNA of the CDR3: TGTGCCAGCAGTTTCGGGAGGGGCCCCTACAATGAGCAGTTCTTC.

The J gene is TRBJ2-1, the V gene TRBV5-1, with TRBD2 identical over 13 bases. Germline CDR1 reads SGHRS; CDR2 reads YFSETQ. The CDR3 consists of 15 residues. The junction had 8 bases not matched to a gene; V was cut back by 4 bases and J by 10 bases. As DNA, the CDR3 is TGCGCCAGCAGCGCTCCGGGACTAGCGGGAAAAGAGCAGTTCTTC. Amino acids: CASSAPGLAGKEQFF.

The chain uses TRBV28 and TRBJ1-1; D gene uncertain. The CDR3 runs to 14 residues. CDR1 and CDR2 (germline): MDHEN, SYDVKM. With 1 base removed from V and 0 bases from J, the gap between germline ends came to 6 bases. CDR3 region: CASSLLGMNTEAFF. In DNA, the CDR3 is TGTGCCAGCAGTTTATTAGGGATGAACACTGAAGCTTTCTTT.

The V call is TRBV4-3, the J call TRBJ1-2, with D unclear. CDR1 and CDR2 (germline): LGHNA, YSLEER. V was clipped by 0 bases and J by 0 bases, with 5 bases between them. The CDR3 contains 14 residues. CDR3 region: CASSQDRTNYGYTF. The CDR3 bases are TGCGCCAGCAGCCAAGACAGAACTAACTATGGCTACACCTTC.

The rearrangement links TRBV15 to TRBJ2-2; 7 nucleotides match TRBD1. The V segment lost 0 bases and the J segment 2 bases; nucleotides outside the gene matches: 3. The CDR3 covers 16 residues. Per the germline V gene, CDR1 is LNHNV and CDR2 is YYDKDF (reference sequence). The CDR3 loop is CATSRDRGLNTGELFF. CDR3 nucleotides: TGTGCCACCAGCAGAGATAGGGGGCTCAACACCGGGGAGCTGTTTTTT.

The chain uses TRBV28 and TRBJ2-5; the match to TRBD2 covers 7 bases. This CDR3 has 16 residues. The trim removed 3 bases at V and 5 bases at J, leaving 12 bases unmatched. Germline V gene lookup returns CDR1 MDHEN and CDR2 SYDVKM. CDR3 nucleotide sequence: TGTGCCAGCAGTTTCGACCCGGGAGGCGGTAGGGAGACCCAGTACTTC. This translates into CASSFDPGGGRETQYF.

This clone has a single count. V usage is TRBV4-2 and J usage is TRBJ1-2, with a weak D call TRBD1 (5 bases). Germline CDR1 reads LGHNA; CDR2 reads YNFKEQ. V gave up 2 bases and J gave up 4 bases, with 14 bases separating them. This CDR3 region has 15 residues. In nucleotides, the CDR3 is TGTGCCAGCAGCCAAATTTCCGGGACGAGCTATGGCTACACCTTC. This translates into CASSQISGTSYGYTF.

The J gene is TRBJ1-1, the V gene TRBV10-3; 11 bases are a match to TRBD1. This CDR3 contains 17 residues. With 5 bases clipped from V and 3 bases from J, the junction kept 11 bases outside the gene matches. Germline V CDR1 and CDR2: ENHRY, SYGVKD. The CDR3 region is CAISPRTGGVLDTEAFF. The CDR3 DNA reads TGTGCCATCAGTCCCCGGACAGGGGGCGTTTTGGACACTGAAGCTTTCTTT.

V is TRBV18 and J is TRBJ1-1; D unclear. Germline assignment: CDR1 KGHSH and CDR2 LQKENI. The CDR3 consists of 13 residues. Trimming removed 6 bases at V and 6 bases at J, with 14 bases between. The CDR3 nucleotides read TGTGCCAGCTCCATAGAGGGAAACGCTGAAGCTTTCTTT. This encodes CASSIEGNAEAFF.

This clone has just a few counts. This chain links TRBV9 with TRBJ1-1; possibly TRBD1 for D (5 bases). The CDR3 extends over 17 amino acids. The V end was cut by 4 bases, the J end by 1 base, with 20 bases between. The germline CDR1 and CDR2 sequences are SGDLS and YYNGEE. The DNA of the CDR3 is TGTGCCAGCAGCCTTCTAGACGGGTCAGGGACGAACACTGAAGCTTTCTTT. As protein: CASSLLDGSGTNTEAFF. The full variable domain, its missing parts supplied by reference TRBV9 and TRBJ1-1, is DSGVTQTPKHLITATGQRVTLRCSPRSGDLSVYWYQQSLDQGLQFLIQYYNGEERAKGNILERFSAQQFPDLHSELNLSSLELGDSALYFCASSLLDGSGTNTEAFFGQGTRLTVV.

The count of this clone is one. The CDR3 sequence is CASRTGSLGYTF. The CDR3 DNA sequence: TGTGCCAGCAGGACAGGATCACTGGGCTACACCTTC. The V gene is TRBV6-5, the J gene TRBJ1-2, with D perhaps matching TRBD1 (6 bases). The CDR3 totals 12 residues. CDR1 and CDR2 (germline): MNHEY, SVGAGI. Trimming cost V 6 bases and J 8 bases, with 13 bases left between them.

This CDR3 is CASGPQGVAKNIQYF. In nucleotides, the CDR3 is TGTGCCAGCGGTCCCCAGGGGGTAGCCAAAAACATTCAGTACTTC. The chain uses TRBV27 and TRBJ2-4, with 7 bases lining up with TRBD1. The CDR3 length is 15 residues. Germline CDR1 is MNHEY and CDR2 is SMNVEV (reference sequence). V shed 8 bases, J shed 0 bases, and the junction held 7 bases outside the gene matches.

The chain recombines TRBV12-3 or TRBV12-4 with TRBJ2-5, with a tentative D call TRBD2 (5 bases). The CDR3 is made up of 11 amino acids. V was pared by 7 bases and J by 5 bases, with 8 bases between. The CDR3 reads CASKTSETQYF. The CDR3 coding sequence is TGTGCCAGCAAAACTAGTGAGACCCAGTACTTC.

The chain uses TRBV25-1 and TRBJ2-2; possibly TRBD1 for D (6 bases). The CDR3 is 13 residues long. Trimming shortened V by 6 bases and J by 6 bases, and 11 bases separated the two germline ends. Germline V gives CDR1 MGHDK, CDR2 SYGVNS. CDR3 sequence: CASRDRWAGELFF. The CDR3 DNA is TGTGCCAGCAGAGACAGGTGGGCCGGGGAGCTGTTTTTT.

This sequence joins TRBV2 and TRBJ1-5; TRBD1 is a possible D gene (5 bases). The CDR3 length is 14 residues. Germline values: CDR1 SNHLY, CDR2 FYNNEI. V lost 3 bases to trimming and J lost 5 bases, with 11 bases between them. CDR3 residues: CASSDRVGHQPQHF. The CDR3 region has the DNA TGTGCCAGCAGTGACAGGGTTGGACATCAGCCCCAGCATTTT.